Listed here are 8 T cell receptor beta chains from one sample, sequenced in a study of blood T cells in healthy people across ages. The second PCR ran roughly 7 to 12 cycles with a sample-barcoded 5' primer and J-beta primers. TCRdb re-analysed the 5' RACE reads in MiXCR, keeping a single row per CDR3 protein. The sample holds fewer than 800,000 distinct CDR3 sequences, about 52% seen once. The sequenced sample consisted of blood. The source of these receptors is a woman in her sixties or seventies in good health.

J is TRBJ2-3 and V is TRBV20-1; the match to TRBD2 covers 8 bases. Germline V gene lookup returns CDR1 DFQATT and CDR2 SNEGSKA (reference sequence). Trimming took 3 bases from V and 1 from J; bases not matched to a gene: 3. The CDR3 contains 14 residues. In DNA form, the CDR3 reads TGCAGTGCTAGTGATAGCGGGGGCACAGATACGCAGTATTTT. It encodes CSASDSGGTDTQYF.

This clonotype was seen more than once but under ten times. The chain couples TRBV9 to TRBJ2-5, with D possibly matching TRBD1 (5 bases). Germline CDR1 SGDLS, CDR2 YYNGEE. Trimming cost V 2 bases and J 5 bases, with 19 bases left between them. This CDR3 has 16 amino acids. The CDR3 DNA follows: TGTGCCAGCAGCGTGACAGACACCCAGTACAGGGAGACCCAGTACTTC. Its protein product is CASSVTDTQYRETQYF.

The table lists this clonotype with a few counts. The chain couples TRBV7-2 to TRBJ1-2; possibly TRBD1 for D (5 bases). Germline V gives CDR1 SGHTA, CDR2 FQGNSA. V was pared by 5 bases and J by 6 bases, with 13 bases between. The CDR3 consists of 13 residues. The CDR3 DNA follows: TGTGCCAGCAGCCCGTCGAGGGGCGATGGCTACACCTTC. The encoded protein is CASSPSRGDGYTF.

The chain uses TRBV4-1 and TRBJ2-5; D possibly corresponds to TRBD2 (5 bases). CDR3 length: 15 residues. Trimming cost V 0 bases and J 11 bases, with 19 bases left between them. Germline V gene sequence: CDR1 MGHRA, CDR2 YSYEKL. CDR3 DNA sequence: TGCGCCAGCAGCCAAGATGAAACAATCCCGAGGGAGCAGTACTTC. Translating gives CASSQDETIPREQYF.

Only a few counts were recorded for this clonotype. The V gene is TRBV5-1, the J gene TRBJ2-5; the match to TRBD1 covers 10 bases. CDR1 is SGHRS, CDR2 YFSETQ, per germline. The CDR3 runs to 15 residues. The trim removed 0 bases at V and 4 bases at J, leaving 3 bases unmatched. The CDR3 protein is CASSLGTGGSETQYF. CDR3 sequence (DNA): TGCGCCAGCAGCTTGGGGACAGGGGGTTCAGAGACCCAGTACTTC.

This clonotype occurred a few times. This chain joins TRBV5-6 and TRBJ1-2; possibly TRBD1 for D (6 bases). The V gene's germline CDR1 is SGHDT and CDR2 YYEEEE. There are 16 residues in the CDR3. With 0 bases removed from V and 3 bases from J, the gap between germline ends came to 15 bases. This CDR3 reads CASSLGHRATDYGYTF. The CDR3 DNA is TGTGCCAGCAGCTTGGGGCACAGGGCCACCGACTATGGCTACACCTTC.

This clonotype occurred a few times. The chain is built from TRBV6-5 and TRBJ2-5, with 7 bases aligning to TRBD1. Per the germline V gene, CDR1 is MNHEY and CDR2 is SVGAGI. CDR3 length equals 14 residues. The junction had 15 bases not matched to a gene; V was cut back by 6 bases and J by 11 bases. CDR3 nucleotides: TGTGCCAGCAGGTCGACAGGGAACCTACGAGAGCAGTACTTC. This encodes CASRSTGNLREQYF.

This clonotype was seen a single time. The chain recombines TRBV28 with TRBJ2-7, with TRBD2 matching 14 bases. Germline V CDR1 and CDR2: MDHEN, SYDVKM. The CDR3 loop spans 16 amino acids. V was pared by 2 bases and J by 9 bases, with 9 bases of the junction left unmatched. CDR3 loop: CASSLPGLAGVDAQYF. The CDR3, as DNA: TGTGCCAGCAGTTTACCGGGACTAGCGGGAGTCGACGCGCAGTACTTC.